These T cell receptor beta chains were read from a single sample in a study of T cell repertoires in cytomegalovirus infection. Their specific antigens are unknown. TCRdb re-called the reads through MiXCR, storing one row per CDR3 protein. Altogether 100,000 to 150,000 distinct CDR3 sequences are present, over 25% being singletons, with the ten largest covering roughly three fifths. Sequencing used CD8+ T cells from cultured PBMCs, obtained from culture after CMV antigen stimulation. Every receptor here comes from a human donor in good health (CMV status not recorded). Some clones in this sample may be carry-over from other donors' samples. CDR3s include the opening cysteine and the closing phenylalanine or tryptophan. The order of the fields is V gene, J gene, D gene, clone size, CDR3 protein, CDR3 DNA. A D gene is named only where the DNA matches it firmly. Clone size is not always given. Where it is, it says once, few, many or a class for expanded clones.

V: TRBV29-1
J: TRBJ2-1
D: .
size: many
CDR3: CSVEVGGGSEQFF
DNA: TGCAGCGTTGAAGTTGGGGGAGGCAGTGAGCAGTTCTTC

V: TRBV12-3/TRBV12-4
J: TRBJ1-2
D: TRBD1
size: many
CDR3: CASSLLQGFDYGYTF
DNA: TGTGCCAGCAGTTTACTACAGGGGTTCGACTATGGCTACACCTTC

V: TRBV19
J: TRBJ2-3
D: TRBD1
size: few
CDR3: CASNQGTGYDTQYF
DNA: TGTGCCAGTAATCAAGGGACAGGGTACGATACGCAGTATTTT

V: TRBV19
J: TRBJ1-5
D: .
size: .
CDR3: CASSPPRGVGQPQHF
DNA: TGTGCCAGTAGCCCGCCGAGGGGAGTCGGTCAGCCCCAGCATTTT

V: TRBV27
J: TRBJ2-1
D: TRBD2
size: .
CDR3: CASSLSGGGVNNEQFF
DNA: TGTGCCAGCAGTTTATCCGGGGGGGGAGTGAACAATGAGCAGTTCTTC

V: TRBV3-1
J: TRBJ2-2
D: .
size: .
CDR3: CASRVGHRANTGELFF
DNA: TGTGCCAGCAGAGTGGGACACAGGGCGAACACCGGGGAGCTGTTTTTT

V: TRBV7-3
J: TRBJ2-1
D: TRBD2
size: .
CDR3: CASSLLAGPTEQFF
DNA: TGTGCCAGCAGCTTATTAGCGGGGCCCACTGAGCAGTTCTTC

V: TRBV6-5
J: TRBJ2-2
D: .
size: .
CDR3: CASSHRQNGELFF
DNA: TGTGCCAGCAGCCACAGACAAAACGGGGAGCTGTTTTTT

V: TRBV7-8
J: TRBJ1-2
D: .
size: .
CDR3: CASSLAPTVGGYTF
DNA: TGTGCCAGCAGCTTAGCGCCGACAGTGGGGGGCTACACCTTC

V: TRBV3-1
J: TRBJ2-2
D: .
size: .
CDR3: CASSQDRAIAGELFF
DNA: TGTGCCAGCAGCCAAGATAGGGCGATAGCCGGGGAGCTGTTTTTT

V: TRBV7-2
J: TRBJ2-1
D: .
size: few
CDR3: CASSFGQNEQFF
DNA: TGTGCCAGCAGCTTTGGTCAGAATGAGCAGTTCTTC

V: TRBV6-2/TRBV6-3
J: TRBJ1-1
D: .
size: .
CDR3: CASSYTSEDGNTEAFF
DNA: TGTGCCAGCAGTTACACCTCCGAGGACGGGAACACTGAAGCTTTCTTT

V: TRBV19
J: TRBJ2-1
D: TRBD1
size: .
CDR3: CASSIGQGWRNEQFF
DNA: TGTGCCAGTAGTATAGGACAGGGGTGGAGAAATGAGCAGTTCTTC

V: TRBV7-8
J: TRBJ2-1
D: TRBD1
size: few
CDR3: CASSRTGVIPSDEQFF
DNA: TGTGCCAGCAGCCGTACAGGGGTAATCCCGTCGGATGAGCAGTTCTTC

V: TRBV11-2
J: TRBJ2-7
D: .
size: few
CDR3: CASSGRGQPYEQYF
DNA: TGTGCCAGCAGCGGGAGGGGACAGCCCTACGAGCAGTACTTC

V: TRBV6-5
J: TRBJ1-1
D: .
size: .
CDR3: CASIRFYAEAFF
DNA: TGTGCCAGCATCAGGTTTTATGCTGAAGCTTTCTTT

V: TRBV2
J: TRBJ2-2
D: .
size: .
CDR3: CASSPIISTGELFF
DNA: TGTGCCAGCAGTCCTATTATTTCCACCGGGGAGCTGTTTTTT

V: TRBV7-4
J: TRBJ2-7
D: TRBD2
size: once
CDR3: CASSLYSGGPAYEQYF
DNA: TGTGCCAGCAGCTTATATAGCGGGGGGCCCGCCTACGAGCAGTACTTC

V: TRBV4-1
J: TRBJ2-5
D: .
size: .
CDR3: CASSQVSAPKETQYF
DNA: TGCGCCAGCAGCCAAGTGTCGGCACCTAAAGAGACCCAGTACTTC

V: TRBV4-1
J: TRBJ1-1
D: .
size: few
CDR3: CASSQEGAGTEAFF
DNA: TGCGCCAGCAGCCAAGAGGGGGCCGGCACTGAAGCTTTCTTT

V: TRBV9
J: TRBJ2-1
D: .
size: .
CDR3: CASSPHIGDNEQFF
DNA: TGTGCCAGCAGCCCCCATATAGGAGACAATGAGCAGTTCTTC

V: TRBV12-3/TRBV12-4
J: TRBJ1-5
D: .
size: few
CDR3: CASSKATEGMEPQHF
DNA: TGTGCCAGCAGTAAAGCGACAGAGGGGATGGAGCCCCAGCATTTT

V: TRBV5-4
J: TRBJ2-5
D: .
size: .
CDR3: CASSLDRARDQYF
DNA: TGTGCCAGCAGCTTGGACCGGGCGAGGGACCAGTACTTC

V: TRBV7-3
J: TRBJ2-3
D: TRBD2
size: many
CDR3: CASSSAGGSTDTQYF
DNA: TGTGCCAGCAGCTCGGCGGGGGGGAGCACAGATACGCAGTATTTT

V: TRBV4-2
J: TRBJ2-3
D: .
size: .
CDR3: CASSQVPSVSTDTQYF
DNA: TGTGCCAGCAGCCAAGTTCCTAGCGTAAGCACAGATACGCAGTATTTT

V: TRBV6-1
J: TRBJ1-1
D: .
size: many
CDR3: CASTEEAGVNTEAFF
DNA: TGTGCCAGCACCGAGGAGGCGGGGGTAAACACTGAAGCTTTCTTT

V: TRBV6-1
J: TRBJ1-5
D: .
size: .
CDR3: CASSGPRTQHF
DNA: TGTGCCAGCAGTGGACCCAGGACCCAGCATTTT

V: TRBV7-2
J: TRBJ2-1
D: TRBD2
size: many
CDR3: CASSLGLAGGPSYNEQFF
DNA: TGTGCCAGCAGCTTAGGCCTAGCGGGGGGGCCCTCTTACAATGAGCAGTTCTTC

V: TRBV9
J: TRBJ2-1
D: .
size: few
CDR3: CASSVDSANEQFF
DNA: TGTGCCAGCAGCGTAGACTCCGCGAATGAGCAGTTCTTC

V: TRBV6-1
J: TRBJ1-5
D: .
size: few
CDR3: CASNLEEGGIQPQHF
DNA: TGTGCCAGCAACCTCGAGGAAGGGGGTATTCAGCCCCAGCATTTT

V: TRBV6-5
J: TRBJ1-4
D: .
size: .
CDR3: CARGVTVSIGVTNEKLFF
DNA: TGTGCCAGAGGAGTAACAGTTTCAATCGGGGTAACTAATGAAAAACTGTTTTTT

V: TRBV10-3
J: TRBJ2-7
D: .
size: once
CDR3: CAISDRDGSYEQYF
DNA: TGTGCCATCAGTGACCGGGACGGCTCCTACGAGCAGTACTTC

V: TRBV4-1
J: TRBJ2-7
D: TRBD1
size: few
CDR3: CASSIGQGTPYEQYF
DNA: TGCGCCAGCAGCATAGGACAGGGAACGCCCTACGAGCAGTACTTC

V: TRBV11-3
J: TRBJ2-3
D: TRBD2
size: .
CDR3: CASSPTSGGRTDTQYF
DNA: TGTGCCAGCAGCCCTACTAGCGGGGGCCGCACAGATACGCAGTATTTT

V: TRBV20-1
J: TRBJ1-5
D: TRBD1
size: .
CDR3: CSARTASGQGDQPQHF
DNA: TGCAGTGCCCGCACGGCATCCGGACAGGGTGATCAGCCCCAGCATTTT

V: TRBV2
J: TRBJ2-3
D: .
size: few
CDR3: CASKGGGTDTQYF
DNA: TGTGCCAGCAAGGGGGGGGGCACAGATACGCAGTATTTT

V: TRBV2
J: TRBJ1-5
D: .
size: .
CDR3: CASSEYRSNQPQHF
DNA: TGTGCCAGCAGTGAATACAGAAGTAATCAGCCCCAGCATTTT

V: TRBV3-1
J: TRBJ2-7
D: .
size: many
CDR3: CASSQGLNSYEQYF
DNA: TGTGCCAGCAGCCAAGGCCTTAACTCCTACGAGCAGTACTTC

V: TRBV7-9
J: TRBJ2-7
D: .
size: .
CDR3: CASSLDITGYEQYF
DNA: TGTGCCAGCAGCTTAGACATTACAGGATACGAGCAGTACTTC

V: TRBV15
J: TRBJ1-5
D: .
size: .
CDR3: CATSREGLGGEGVRSNQPQHF
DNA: TGTGCCACCAGCAGAGAGGGTCTCGGCGGGGAAGGGGTGCGGAGCAATCAGCCCCAGCATTTT